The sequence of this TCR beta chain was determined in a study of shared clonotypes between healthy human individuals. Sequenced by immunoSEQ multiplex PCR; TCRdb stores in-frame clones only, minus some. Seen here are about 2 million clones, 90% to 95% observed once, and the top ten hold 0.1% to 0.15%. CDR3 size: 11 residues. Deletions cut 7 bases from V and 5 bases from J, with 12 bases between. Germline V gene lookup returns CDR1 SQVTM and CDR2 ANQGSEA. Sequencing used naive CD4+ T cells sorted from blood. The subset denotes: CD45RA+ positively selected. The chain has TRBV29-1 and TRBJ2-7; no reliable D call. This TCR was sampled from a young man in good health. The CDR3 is CSASYVDEQYF. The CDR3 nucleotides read TGCAGCGCGTCCTACGTAGACGAGCAGTACTTC.